A selection of T cell receptor beta chains follows, all from one sample in a study of technical replicates of blood from a handful of donors. Assay used: immunoSEQ multiplex PCR; TCRdb lists only in-frame clones, some missing. Of roughly 72,000 clones in the sample, 95% to 97% were seen once. The specimen was T cells isolated from PBMCs. These receptor sequences come from a human donor in good health. The CDR3 runs from the conserved cysteine through the conserved F or W. Fields, in order: D gene, V gene, J gene, clone size, CDR3 protein, CDR3 DNA. A D gene is named only where the DNA matches it firmly. The size entry is marked missing in some rows and otherwise reads once, few, many or a size class.

d_gene: NA; v_gene: TRBV6-1; j_gene: TRBJ2-2; abundance: NA; CDR3aa: CASSEEGGLTGELFF; CDR3nt: TGTGCCAGCAGTGAAGAGGGGGGGCTCACCGGGGAGCTGTTTTTT
d_gene: NA; v_gene: TRBV19; j_gene: TRBJ2-7; abundance: NA; CDR3aa: CASSRGLGYEQYF; CDR3nt: TGTGCCAGTAGTAGGGGCCTGGGGTACGAGCAGTACTTC
d_gene: NA; v_gene: TRBV4-3; j_gene: TRBJ2-1; abundance: NA; CDR3aa: CASSQFLIQGSEQFF; CDR3nt: TGCGCCAGCAGCCAGTTCCTTATACAGGGCAGTGAGCAGTTCTTC
d_gene: NA; v_gene: TRBV27; j_gene: TRBJ1-2; abundance: NA; CDR3aa: CASSLSTSNYGYTF; CDR3nt: TGTGCCAGCAGTTTAAGTACTAGTAACTATGGCTACACCTTC
d_gene: NA; v_gene: TRBV7-9; j_gene: TRBJ1-1; abundance: once; CDR3aa: CASSLVTTNTEAFF; CDR3nt: TGTGCCAGCAGCTTAGTCACAACAAACACTGAAGCTTTCTTT
d_gene: TRBD1; v_gene: TRBV11-3; j_gene: TRBJ1-2; abundance: NA; CDR3aa: CASSGFLGQSTYGYTF; CDR3nt: TGTGCCAGCAGCGGGTTTTTGGGACAGTCTACCTATGGCTACACCTTC
d_gene: NA; v_gene: TRBV29-1; j_gene: TRBJ2-7; abundance: few; CDR3aa: CSVQQGTGYEQYF; CDR3nt: TGCAGCGTTCAACAGGGAACTGGATACGAGCAGTACTTC
d_gene: NA; v_gene: TRBV9; j_gene: TRBJ2-7; abundance: NA; CDR3aa: CASSVVGRVSDEQYF; CDR3nt: TGTGCCAGCAGCGTAGTAGGCAGGGTAAGCGACGAGCAGTACTTC
d_gene: NA; v_gene: TRBV28; j_gene: TRBJ2-1; abundance: NA; CDR3aa: CASSSNVEGPGEQFF; CDR3nt: TGTGCCAGCAGCTCAAACGTCGAGGGCCCGGGAGAGCAGTTCTTC
d_gene: NA; v_gene: TRBV28; j_gene: TRBJ1-5; abundance: NA; CDR3aa: CASSLNRLNQPQHF; CDR3nt: TGTGCCAGCAGTTTAAACAGGCTCAATCAGCCCCAGCATTTT
d_gene: NA; v_gene: TRBV11-3; j_gene: TRBJ2-7; abundance: NA; CDR3aa: CASMGGTAYEQYF; CDR3nt: TGTGCCAGCATGGGGGGTACCGCCTACGAGCAGTACTTC
d_gene: NA; v_gene: TRBV7-9; j_gene: TRBJ1-5; abundance: NA; CDR3aa: CASSQGNQPQHF; CDR3nt: TGTGCCAGCAGCCAGGGGAATCAGCCCCAGCATTTT
d_gene: NA; v_gene: TRBV30; j_gene: TRBJ1-5; abundance: NA; CDR3aa: CAWSVSSGQPQHF; CDR3nt: TGTGCCTGGAGCGTGAGCTCGGGTCAGCCCCAGCATTTT
d_gene: NA; v_gene: TRBV11-3; j_gene: TRBJ2-3; abundance: NA; CDR3aa: CASSLGRGTDTQYF; CDR3nt: TGTGCCAGCAGCTTAGGCCGAGGGACAGATACGCAGTATTTT
d_gene: NA; v_gene: TRBV28; j_gene: TRBJ1-2; abundance: NA; CDR3aa: CASKRGAAHNYGYTF; CDR3nt: TGTGCCAGCAAGCGCGGGGCTGCCCATAACTATGGCTACACCTTC
d_gene: NA; v_gene: TRBV10-3; j_gene: TRBJ2-3; abundance: NA; CDR3aa: CAISESRGLDTQYF; CDR3nt: TGTGCCATCAGTGAGTCCCGGGGTTTGGATACGCAGTATTTT
d_gene: TRBD1; v_gene: TRBV19; j_gene: TRBJ1-4; abundance: NA; CDR3aa: CASQGAEEKLFF; CDR3nt: TGTGCCAGCCAGGGGGCGGAAGAAAAACTGTTTTTT
d_gene: NA; v_gene: TRBV6-1; j_gene: TRBJ2-3; abundance: NA; CDR3aa: CASSVGQAQYF; CDR3nt: TGTGCCAGCAGTGTTGGGCAAGCGCAGTATTTT
d_gene: NA; v_gene: TRBV7-3; j_gene: TRBJ2-1; abundance: NA; CDR3aa: CASSLKRTSGQDEQFF; CDR3nt: TGTGCCAGCAGCTTAAAAAGAACTAGCGGACAGGATGAGCAGTTCTTC
d_gene: TRBD2; v_gene: TRBV9; j_gene: TRBJ2-1; abundance: once; CDR3aa: CASSATSGSGDEQFF; CDR3nt: TGTGCCAGCAGCGCGACTAGCGGGAGTGGCGATGAGCAGTTCTTC
d_gene: TRBD2; v_gene: TRBV9; j_gene: TRBJ2-1; abundance: NA; CDR3aa: CASSGSQRERYEQFF; CDR3nt: TGTGCCAGCAGCGGCTCTCAGCGGGAGCGTTATGAGCAGTTCTTC
d_gene: TRBD2; v_gene: TRBV4-3; j_gene: TRBJ2-3; abundance: NA; CDR3aa: CASSQEWVASGSSDTQYF; CDR3nt: TGCGCCAGCAGCCAAGAATGGGTGGCTAGCGGGAGTTCAGATACGCAGTATTTT
d_gene: NA; v_gene: TRBV6-5; j_gene: TRBJ1-1; abundance: NA; CDR3aa: CASSYGAYTEAFF; CDR3nt: TGTGCCAGCAGTTACGGGGCGTACACTGAAGCTTTCTTT
d_gene: TRBD2; v_gene: TRBV2; j_gene: TRBJ2-7; abundance: NA; CDR3aa: CASSETSASYEQYF; CDR3nt: TGTGCCAGCAGTGAAACTAGCGCCTCCTACGAGCAGTACTTC
d_gene: NA; v_gene: TRBV29-1; j_gene: TRBJ2-5; abundance: NA; CDR3aa: CSVEDRDWETQYF; CDR3nt: TGCAGCGTTGAAGACAGGGATTGGGAGACCCAGTACTTC
d_gene: NA; v_gene: TRBV2; j_gene: TRBJ1-1; abundance: NA; CDR3aa: CASTALVTEAFF; CDR3nt: TGTGCCAGCACCGCCTTAGTCACTGAAGCTTTCTTT
d_gene: NA; v_gene: TRBV11-2; j_gene: TRBJ1-1; abundance: NA; CDR3aa: CASSRRQNTEAFF; CDR3nt: TGTGCCAGCAGTAGGCGACAGAACACTGAAGCTTTCTTT
d_gene: TRBD1; v_gene: TRBV5-4; j_gene: TRBJ2-7; abundance: once; CDR3aa: CASGVTGYEQYF; CDR3nt: TGTGCCAGCGGGGTGACAGGGTACGAGCAGTACTTC
d_gene: TRBD2; v_gene: TRBV9; j_gene: TRBJ2-2; abundance: NA; CDR3aa: CASSVGGRGSGELFF; CDR3nt: TGTGCCAGCAGCGTAGGCGGGAGAGGTAGCGGGGAGCTGTTTTTT
d_gene: TRBD2; v_gene: TRBV9; j_gene: TRBJ2-7; abundance: NA; CDR3aa: CASSVRRTSGSTYEQYF; CDR3nt: TGTGCCAGCAGCGTAAGAAGGACTAGCGGGTCCACCTACGAGCAGTACTTC
d_gene: NA; v_gene: TRBV10-3; j_gene: TRBJ1-1; abundance: NA; CDR3aa: CASNQGLSEAFF; CDR3nt: TGTGCCAGCAACCAGGGTCTTTCTGAAGCTTTCTTT
d_gene: TRBD1; v_gene: TRBV11-3; j_gene: TRBJ1-4; abundance: NA; CDR3aa: CASSEIGQGPDEKLFF; CDR3nt: TGTGCCAGCAGCGAGATTGGACAGGGCCCAGATGAAAAACTGTTTTTT
d_gene: TRBD2; v_gene: TRBV6-5; j_gene: TRBJ2-7; abundance: NA; CDR3aa: CASSYGSGSAEQYF; CDR3nt: TGTGCCAGCAGTTACGGGAGCGGGAGCGCCGAGCAGTACTTC
d_gene: NA; v_gene: TRBV4-3; j_gene: TRBJ2-7; abundance: once; CDR3aa: CASSQSLSYEQYF; CDR3nt: TGCGCCAGCAGCCAATCCTTGTCCTACGAGCAGTACTTC
d_gene: TRBD1; v_gene: TRBV6-5; j_gene: TRBJ1-1; abundance: NA; CDR3aa: CASSLDRRKAFF; CDR3nt: TGTGCCAGCAGCCTGGACAGGCGAAAAGCTTTCTTT